This entry features one TCR beta chain sequence. Its target is unknown. This sample was taken from a study of CD4 T cells in relation to SARS-CoV-2 and coronaviruses. Study as a whole: Controls used an HIV-1 Nef peptide pool or no peptide. Crossreactive spike epitopes shared across donors were mapped to their HLA restriction.

Clones were read by immunoSEQ multiplex PCR, and TCRdb kept only the in-frame ones, dropping some. The repertoire holds approximately 30,000 clones, with 60% to 80% as singletons. CD4+ T cells from unexposed donors were obtained before the COVID-19 pandemic (2011-2018). After around nine days of culture, CD4+ T cells were isolated. As cell numbers allowed, unexposed-donor CD4+ T cells faced SARS-CoV-2 S/N and four cold-coronavirus spikes. Each well had two million PBMCs in around 4.5% human AB serum with IL-2. V was shortened by 4 bases and J by 14 bases, with 18 bases between the two germline ends. This CDR3 has 14 residues. Germline V gene lookup returns CDR1 MNHEY and CDR2 SVGAGI.

The chain has TRBV6-5 and TRBJ1-6; tentative D call: TRBD1 (5 bases). The TCR sequence derives from a human donor in good health. Sample: CD4+ T cells from PBMCs, cultured in vitro. CDR3 sequence (DNA): TGTGCCAGCAGTTTAGGGGACGCAGTGGGGGCCCTCCACTTT. The encoded protein is CASSLGDAVGALHF.